Following are 5 T cell receptor beta chains from one sample sequenced in a study of T cell changes during pregnancy in multiple sclerosis. The assay was immunoSEQ multiplex PCR, and TCRdb's table has in-frame clones only and misses some. The sample lists around 72,000 clones, about nine tenths occurring once. The material sequenced was peripheral blood, taken in the third trimester of pregnancy. These receptors all come from a female donor in good health, enrolled as a control in a pregnancy study.

This chain joins TRBV15 and TRBJ2-7, with 7 bases fitting TRBD1. The CDR3 totals 13 residues. The trim removed 1 base at V and 6 bases at J, leaving 3 bases unmatched. CDR1 and CDR2 (germline): LNHNV, YYDKDF (reference sequence). The DNA of the CDR3 is TGTGCCACCAGCAGAGTAAGGGGGCTCGAGCAGTACTTC. Amino acid sequence: CATSRVRGLEQYF.

The genes are TRBV7-2 and TRBJ2-7; weak D call: TRBD2 (6 bases). The CDR3 is 14 amino acids. Trimming left V 0 bases short and J 6 bases short, with 12 bases between. Germline CDR1 is SGHTA and CDR2 is FQGNSA. In nucleotides, the CDR3 is TGTGCCAGCAGCTTAGCGATAGGACTACGCGAGCAGTACTTC. Its protein product is CASSLAIGLREQYF. Full variable domain (remainder filled in from reference TRBV7-2 and TRBJ2-7): GAGVSQSPSNKVTEKGKDVELRCDPISGHTALYWYRQSLGQGLEFLIYFQGNSAPDKSGLPSDRFSAERTGGSVSTLTIQRTQQEDSAVYLCASSLAIGLREQYFGPGTRLTVT.

This clone was found once. The gene calls are TRBV7-9 and TRBJ1-2, with TRBD1 matching 7 bases. With V trimmed by 10 bases and J by 3 bases, 2 bases remained unmatched. The CDR3 covers 11 residues. Germline V gene sequence: CDR1 SEHNR, CDR2 FQNEAQ (reference sequence). The CDR3 reads CATGQDYGYTF. Here the CDR3 DNA reads TGTGCCACCGGACAGGACTATGGCTACACCTTC. Complete variable domain (other parts from reference TRBV7-9 and TRBJ1-2): DTGVSQNPRHKITKRGQNVTFRCDPISEHNRLYWYRQTLGQGPEFLTYFQNEAQLEKSRLLSDRFSAERPKGSFSTLEIQRTEQGDSAMYLCATGQDYGYTFGSGTRLTVV.

The J gene is TRBJ2-7, the V gene TRBV2; the match to TRBD2 covers 15 bases. The CDR3 contains 13 residues. V shed 8 bases and J 12 bases; nucleotides not matched to a gene: 8. Germline V gene sequence: CDR1 SNHLY, CDR2 FYNNEI. The CDR3 region is CASCGTSGGPLYF. CDR3 DNA: TGTGCCAGCTGCGGGACTAGCGGGGGGCCGTTGTACTTC. The whole variable domain, filled in from reference TRBV2 and TRBJ2-7, reads EPEVTQTPSHQVTQMGQEVILRCVPISNHLYFYWYRQILGQKVEFLVSFYNNEISEKSEIFDDQFSVERPDGSNFTLKIRSTKLEDSAMYFCASCGTSGGPLYFGPGTRLTVT.

Here the CDR3 DNA reads TGCGCCAGCAGCTTAGGACAGGGTGGGAATGAGCAGTTCTTC. Protein product: CASSLGQGGNEQFF. The chain has TRBV5-1 and TRBJ2-1; 8 nucleotides line up with TRBD1. J was trimmed by 7 bases and V by 2 bases; bases with no gene match: 5. There are 14 residues in the CDR3. Per germline, CDR1 SGHRS and CDR2 YFSETQ.